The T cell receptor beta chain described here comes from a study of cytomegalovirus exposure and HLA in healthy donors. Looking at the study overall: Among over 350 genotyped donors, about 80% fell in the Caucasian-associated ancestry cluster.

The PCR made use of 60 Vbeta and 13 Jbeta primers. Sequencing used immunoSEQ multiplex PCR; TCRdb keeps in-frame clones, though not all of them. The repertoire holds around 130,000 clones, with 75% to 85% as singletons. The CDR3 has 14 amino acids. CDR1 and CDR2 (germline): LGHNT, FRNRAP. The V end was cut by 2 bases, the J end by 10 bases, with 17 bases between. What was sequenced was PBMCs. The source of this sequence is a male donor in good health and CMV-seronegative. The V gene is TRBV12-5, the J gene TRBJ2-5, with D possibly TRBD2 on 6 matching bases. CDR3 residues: CASGLLEEGLGQYF. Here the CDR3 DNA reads TGTGCTAGTGGTTTGTTGGAGGAGGGTTTAGGCCAGTACTTC.